Below, 11 T cell receptor beta chains from the same sample are listed, as sequenced in a study of blood T cells in healthy people across ages. For the second PCR, which ran for about 7 to 12 cycles, a sample-barcoded 5' primer and a J-beta primer mix were used. TCRdb independently ran MiXCR on the 5' RACE reads; one entry per CDR3 protein. This table holds some 1.8 million distinct CDR3 sequences, about two fifths found once. Sequencing input: blood. These receptors were collected from a human donor in good health.

This clonotype was detected only a few times. The J gene is TRBJ2-7, the V gene TRBV7-9, with D possibly matching TRBD1 (6 bases). The CDR3 is made up of 14 amino acids. The germline CDR1 and CDR2 sequences are SEHNR and FQNEAQ (reference sequence). V lost 5 bases to trimming and J lost 2 bases, with 13 bases between them. The CDR3 DNA follows: TGTGCCAGCAGCCCTCGGACAGAAACCTACGAGCAGTACTTC. The encoded protein is CASSPRTETYEQYF.

Note on this clonotype: Its ends do not fully match the called genes, so a read error is possible. This chain links TRBV13 with TRBJ2-5, with D perhaps TRBD2 (6 bases). The CDR3 length is 15 residues. Germline CDR1 is PRHDT and CDR2 is FYEKMQ (reference sequence). The CDR3 sequence: CTSSLLAGGQETQYF. CDR3 in DNA: TGTACCAGCAGCTTGTTGGCTGGGGGGCAAGAGACCCAGTACTTC.

This rearrangement joins TRBV20-1 to TRBJ2-5; D not certain. Trimming took 7 bases from V and 7 from J, leaving 19 bases between them. The CDR3 extends over 13 amino acids. CDR1 and CDR2 (germline): DFQATT, SNEGSKA (reference sequence). Here the CDR3 reads CSVSSNRRGTQYF. The CDR3 DNA is TGCAGTGTTTCCTCAAACCGTCGAGGGACCCAGTACTTC.

On this clonotype: The junction departs from germline at one end; a sequencing error may be responsible. This rearrangement joins TRBV6-5 to TRBJ1-2; 7 bases map to TRBD1. The CDR3 length is 14 residues. Germline V gene sequence: CDR1 MNHEY, CDR2 SVGAGI. Here the CDR3 reads CASTRTGVDYSYTF. CDR3 sequence (DNA): TGTGCCAGCACTCGGACAGGTGTTGACTATAGCTACACCTTC.

This clonotype appeared a few times. This sequence joins TRBV7-2 and TRBJ1-1; D is ambiguous. This CDR3 is 14 amino acids long. Germline V lookup: CDR1 SGHTA, CDR2 FQGNSA. V lost 3 bases and J lost 1, with 9 bases in between. The CDR3 bases are TGTGCCAGCAGCTTTTCGGCAGGGAACACTGAAGCTTTCTTT. Its translation: CASSFSAGNTEAFF.

This clonotype was detected only a few times. The rearrangement links TRBV20-1 to TRBJ1-2; a weak D match, TRBD1 (5 bases). This CDR3 spans 12 amino acids. CDR1 and CDR2 from the germline V gene are DFQATT and SNEGSKA (reference sequence). V gave up 3 bases and J gave up 8 bases, with 13 bases separating them. The CDR3 region is CSARVGGSGYTF. Written as DNA, the CDR3 is TGCAGTGCTAGGGTGGGGGGATCAGGCTACACCTTC.

This chain connects TRBV5-1 to TRBJ2-5; D remains ambiguous. The CDR3 extends over 14 amino acids. Trimming took 1 base from V and 3 from J, leaving 10 bases between them. Germline loops: CDR1 SGHRS, CDR2 YFSETQ. For the CDR3, the DNA is TGCGCCAGCAGCTTGTTCGGTACCGAAGAGACCCAGTACTTC. It translates to CASSLFGTEETQYF.

This clonotype was detected only a few times. J is TRBJ2-3 and V is TRBV15; possible D gene TRBD2, 6 bases. Germline V gene data show CDR1 as LNHNV and CDR2 as YYDKDF (reference sequence). V lost 0 bases and J 1 base, leaving 11 bases between the germline ends. The CDR3 extends over 16 amino acids. This CDR3 is CATSREAGWGTDTQYF. The CDR3 DNA reads as TGTGCCACCAGCAGAGAAGCGGGTTGGGGCACAGATACGCAGTATTTT.

CDR3 region: CASSEAWGFSGEQYF. The CDR3 DNA reads TGTGCCAGCAGTGAAGCCTGGGGTTTTTCCGGCGAGCAGTACTTC. This chain joins TRBV6-1 and TRBJ2-5; D gene unclear. Gene TRBJ2-7 matches the end of the DNA better, so the J call may be wrong. This CDR3 has 15 residues. Germline CDR1 MNHNS, CDR2 SASEGT.

This clonotype was found a few times. The chain uses TRBV20-1 and TRBJ2-4, with 9 bases identical to TRBD1. CDR3 size: 15 residues. In germline, CDR1 is DFQATT, CDR2 SNEGSKA (reference sequence). V lost 1 base and J lost 13; bases outside the gene matches: 14. CDR3 DNA: TGCAGTGCTAGAGTCGCTGTAAACAGGGGGCAGGAGCAGTACTTC. Its protein is CSARVAVNRGQEQYF.

The chain uses TRBV20-1 and TRBJ2-3, with 11 bases aligning to TRBD2. The V and J ends lost 6 bases and 2 bases, in that order; junction bases with no gene match: 7. Per germline, CDR1 DFQATT and CDR2 SNEGSKA (reference sequence). The CDR3 totals 15 residues. CDR3 protein: CSALTSGGFTDTQYF. CDR3 DNA: TGCAGTGCGTTAACTAGCGGGGGTTTCACAGATACGCAGTATTTT.